The subject of this entry is one T cell receptor beta chain. Its specific antigen is unknown. The sample holds no much larger clone one base away, and base qualities are not on file. The data stem from a study of OX40 agonist ivuxolimab in advanced cancers. About the study as a whole: The costimulatory receptor OX40 (CD134) was targeted by ivuxolimab, a fully human IgG2 agonistic monoclonal antibody. A male proportion of roughly 80% and a mean age of approximately 55 years, ranging from 23 to 79, were recorded for the dose-escalation cohort. The paper describes the monotherapy dose-escalation part (N = 52 patients) of the phase I trial of ivuxolimab. Of the approximately 50 dose-escalation patients, hepatocellular carcinoma was present in around 20, melanoma in roughly 15, renal cell carcinoma in 9 and head and neck cancer in 9. Partial responses occurred in three dose-escalation patients, of whom one had hepatocellular carcinoma and two had cutaneous melanoma. Prior anti-PD-1, anti-PD-L1 or anti-CTLA-4 therapy was permitted, and 40% of dose-escalation patients had received checkpoint inhibitors. Intravenous ivuxolimab was administered to patients every 2 weeks at six dose levels: 0.01, 0.1, 0.3, 1.5, 3 and 10 mg/kg. The point of sequencing TCRbeta in the periphery was to test whether ivuxolimab changed TCR sequence diversity and drove clonal T-cell expansion.

Cut back by 2 bases and 7 bases, the V and J ends lie 12 bases apart. CDR1 SGHVS and CDR2 FNYEAQ are derived from the germline V gene. Spanning cysteine to phenylalanine, the CDR3 consists of 13 amino acids. Kept here is only the CDR3 DNA, which spans 39 bases and is read in frame from base 1. Patients with a history of autoimmune disease or receiving systemic immunosuppression were excluded from the trial. Peripheral blood for TCR sequencing was drawn from every dose cohort at baseline, at cycle 4 day 1 and at cycle 7 day 1. Samples came from an open-label, multicenter, first-in-human phase I dose-escalation trial of ivuxolimab. Adults with locally advanced or metastatic melanoma, renal cell, hepatocellular, or head and neck squamous cell carcinoma were enrolled in the trial. CD4+ and CD8+ T cells were sorted separately from peripheral blood before TCR sequencing. To sequence the TCRbeta CDR3 region, genomic DNA was isolated from the sorted cells. TCRbeta CDR3 regions were sequenced using the immunoSEQ Assay. TCRdb provides this immuneACCESS table in a form limited to in-frame rearrangements. Some clones are lacking; in checked studies, under half of them reflect an unresolved V gene, and why the rest are absent is not known. The sample yields about 46,000 clones; roughly 86% were counted once. The ten top clones hold about 11% of the sample.

The study at large found these results: At doses from 0.1 to 3.0 mg/kg, clonal expansion was seen in both CD4+ and CD8+ blood T cells between baseline and week 6. Partial responders in the 0.1-3.0 mg/kg groups had among the lowest normalized peripheral clonal expansion, especially among CD8+ T cells. Low levels of normalized T-cell clonal expansion were also seen in some patients who did not respond. Which antigens the clonally expanded peripheral T cells were specific for was not determined. After ivuxolimab, more expanded clones were found on average in CD8+ T cells than in CD4+ T cells.

This TCR was recovered from an adult with an advanced solid tumor such as melanoma, head and neck, liver or kidney cancer. Sequenced material: CD4+ or CD8+ T cells sorted from blood, taken in a trial of the OX40 agonist ivuxolimab. The chain couples TRBV7-6 to TRBJ2-7; perhaps TRBD1 is the D gene, with 6 bases matching. The DNA sequence is TGTGCCAGCAGCTTAACAGGGTTGGGGGAGCAGTACTTC. Its protein product is CASSLTGLGEQYF.